These T cell receptor beta chains were read from a single sample in a study of cytomegalovirus exposure and HLA in healthy donors. Sequencing was performed with immunoSEQ multiplex PCR; in TCRdb, only in-frame clones are kept and a portion is missing. This table holds around 240,000 clones, roughly 82% found once. Sequencing input: PBMCs. The receptor set was obtained from a woman aged 40-49 years in good health and CMV-seropositive. Each CDR3 is given with its conserved first and last residue. A D gene is named only where the DNA matches it firmly. Expanded clones are given a class, and other clones once, few, many or no size at all.

d_gene: -; j_gene: TRBJ1-2; v_gene: TRBV19; abundance: few; CDR3nt: TGTGCCAGTAGTATCGGGTATTCCTATGGCTACACCTTC; CDR3aa: CASSIGYSYGYTF
d_gene: TRBD2; j_gene: TRBJ2-1; v_gene: TRBV7-2; abundance: -; CDR3nt: TGTGCCAGCAGCACAAGCGGGAGGGCCACCAATGAGCAGTTCTTC; CDR3aa: CASSTSGRATNEQFF
d_gene: TRBD2; j_gene: TRBJ2-1; v_gene: TRBV19; abundance: -; CDR3nt: TGTGCCAGTAGTAGCCCCCCGCTAGCGGGAACCTACAATGAGCAGTTCTTC; CDR3aa: CASSSPPLAGTYNEQFF
d_gene: -; j_gene: TRBJ1-1; v_gene: TRBV18; abundance: -; CDR3nt: TGTGCCAGCTCACCACCGTCGGCGGGGAACACTGAAGCTTTCTTT; CDR3aa: CASSPPSAGNTEAFF
d_gene: -; j_gene: TRBJ1-6; v_gene: TRBV7-2; abundance: -; CDR3nt: TGTGCCAGCAGCTTAGACAGGAACTCACCCCTCCACTTT; CDR3aa: CASSLDRNSPLHF
d_gene: -; j_gene: TRBJ2-3; v_gene: TRBV7-2; abundance: -; CDR3nt: TGTGCCAGCAGCGACACCGGGACTCTGCCAGATACGCAGTATTTT; CDR3aa: CASSDTGTLPDTQYF
d_gene: -; j_gene: TRBJ1-1; v_gene: TRBV27; abundance: -; CDR3nt: TGTGCCAGCAGTTTTGGGACACCGAACACTGAAGCTTTCTTT; CDR3aa: CASSFGTPNTEAFF
d_gene: TRBD2; j_gene: TRBJ2-1; v_gene: TRBV4-2; abundance: -; CDR3nt: TGTGCCAGCAGCCAAGATGGGACTAGCGCTTACAATGAGCAGTTCTTC; CDR3aa: CASSQDGTSAYNEQFF
d_gene: -; j_gene: TRBJ1-5; v_gene: TRBV12-5; abundance: -; CDR3nt: TGTGCTAGTGTTTCTTTACTAAATCAGCCCCAGCATTTT; CDR3aa: CASVSLLNQPQHF
d_gene: -; j_gene: TRBJ1-3; v_gene: TRBV29-1; abundance: -; CDR3nt: TGCAGCGTTCAGGGTACTACTGGAAACACCATATATTTT; CDR3aa: CSVQGTTGNTIYF
d_gene: TRBD1; j_gene: TRBJ2-7; v_gene: TRBV27; abundance: few; CDR3nt: TGTGCCAGCAGTCCGCGGGACAGGGGATCCGAGCAGTACTTC; CDR3aa: CASSPRDRGSEQYF
d_gene: TRBD1; j_gene: TRBJ1-5; v_gene: TRBV6-5; abundance: few; CDR3nt: TGTGCCAGCAGTTATTCGAACAGGGGGCATCAGCCCCAGCATTTT; CDR3aa: CASSYSNRGHQPQHF
d_gene: TRBD2; j_gene: TRBJ2-5; v_gene: TRBV5-1; abundance: -; CDR3nt: TGCGCCAGCAGCTTGGTGGCTAGCGGGGGGAGTCAAGAGACCCAGTACTTC; CDR3aa: CASSLVASGGSQETQYF
d_gene: TRBD1; j_gene: TRBJ2-3; v_gene: TRBV6-5; abundance: few; CDR3nt: TGTGCCAGCAGTCCAACAGGGGGAAAAGATACGCAGTATTTT; CDR3aa: CASSPTGGKDTQYF
d_gene: -; j_gene: TRBJ2-5; v_gene: TRBV7-3; abundance: -; CDR3nt: TGTGCCAGCAGCCCCTTCCGGGGGGCTCAAGAGACCCAGTACTTC; CDR3aa: CASSPFRGAQETQYF
d_gene: -; j_gene: TRBJ1-2; v_gene: TRBV6-5; abundance: -; CDR3nt: TGTGCCAGCAGTGCCCTCGGGTATGGCTATGGCTACACCTTC; CDR3aa: CASSALGYGYGYTF
d_gene: -; j_gene: TRBJ2-2; v_gene: TRBV29-1; abundance: -; CDR3nt: TGCAGCGGGCGGGCAGCGAACACCGGGGAGCTGTTTTTT; CDR3aa: CSGRAANTGELFF
d_gene: TRBD1; j_gene: TRBJ2-2; v_gene: TRBV19; abundance: -; CDR3nt: TGTGCCAGTAGTCCATCGACAGGGGTAGTACTGGGGGAGCTGTTTTTT; CDR3aa: CASSPSTGVVLGELFF
d_gene: TRBD2; j_gene: TRBJ2-6; v_gene: TRBV5-4; abundance: once; CDR3nt: TGTGCCAGCAGCCTCCCGGGACTAGCGGGCGCCAGCTCTGGGGCCAACGTCCTGACTTTC; CDR3aa: CASSLPGLAGASSGANVLTF
d_gene: TRBD2; j_gene: TRBJ2-3; v_gene: TRBV7-2; abundance: -; CDR3nt: TGTGCCAGCAGCTTAGTGGCCGGGGGGGCGGGGGATACGCAGTATTTT; CDR3aa: CASSLVAGGAGDTQYF
d_gene: TRBD2; j_gene: TRBJ2-5; v_gene: TRBV7-2; abundance: once; CDR3nt: TGTGCCAGCCGGCAGAGCGGGGGCCAAGAGACCCAGTACTTC; CDR3aa: CASRQSGGQETQYF
d_gene: TRBD1; j_gene: TRBJ2-1; v_gene: TRBV10-2; abundance: -; CDR3nt: TGCGCCAGCCACGCGGGACAGGGGTCCGGAAATGAGCAGTTCTTC; CDR3aa: CASHAGQGSGNEQFF
d_gene: TRBD1; j_gene: TRBJ1-4; v_gene: TRBV28; abundance: -; CDR3nt: TGTGCCAGCAGGCCAGGGGGGAAGGGTGAAAAACTGTTTTTT; CDR3aa: CASRPGGKGEKLFF
d_gene: TRBD1; j_gene: TRBJ2-1; v_gene: TRBV5-4; abundance: -; CDR3nt: TGTGCCAGCAGCTCTGGGACAGGGGGGTACAATGAGCAGTTCTTC; CDR3aa: CASSSGTGGYNEQFF
d_gene: TRBD1; j_gene: TRBJ1-2; v_gene: TRBV9; abundance: -; CDR3nt: TGTGCCAGCAGCCCCTTACCGGGACAGGGAACCTATGGCTACACCTTC; CDR3aa: CASSPLPGQGTYGYTF
d_gene: TRBD1; j_gene: TRBJ1-1; v_gene: TRBV28; abundance: -; CDR3nt: TGTGCCAGCAGTTATCGAACGACAGGGCTATTTGAAGCTTTCTTT; CDR3aa: CASSYRTTGLFEAFF
d_gene: TRBD1; j_gene: TRBJ1-1; v_gene: TRBV5-1; abundance: -; CDR3nt: TGCGCCAGCAGCTCCTACAGGGGCAACGGTGAAGCTTTCTTT; CDR3aa: CASSSYRGNGEAFF
d_gene: TRBD2; j_gene: TRBJ2-3; v_gene: TRBV5-4; abundance: -; CDR3nt: TGTGCCAGCAGCGTCCCGGGACTAGCGGGGGGCACAGATACGCAGTATTTT; CDR3aa: CASSVPGLAGGTDTQYF
d_gene: TRBD1; j_gene: TRBJ2-7; v_gene: TRBV6-1; abundance: -; CDR3nt: TGTGCCAGCAGCGGCGGGACAGGCGTCTACGAGCAGTACTTC; CDR3aa: CASSGGTGVYEQYF
d_gene: TRBD2; j_gene: TRBJ2-1; v_gene: TRBV4-3; abundance: -; CDR3nt: TGCGCCAGCAGCCAAGATAGCGGGGGGCGCGGCGATGAGCAGTTCTTC; CDR3aa: CASSQDSGGRGDEQFF
d_gene: TRBD2; j_gene: TRBJ2-3; v_gene: TRBV27; abundance: -; CDR3nt: TGTGCCAGCAGTTTATCGGGACTACATTACTTAAGGACAGATACGCAGTATTTT; CDR3aa: CASSLSGLHYLRTDTQYF
d_gene: TRBD1; j_gene: TRBJ1-1; v_gene: TRBV10-3; abundance: -; CDR3nt: TGTGCCATCAGTGAGGGGACAGACAAAGCTTTCTTT; CDR3aa: CAISEGTDKAFF
d_gene: TRBD1; j_gene: TRBJ2-7; v_gene: TRBV6-1; abundance: once; CDR3nt: TGTGCCATCGACTGGACAGGGCCCTACGAGCAGTACTTC; CDR3aa: CAIDWTGPYEQYF
d_gene: TRBD1; j_gene: TRBJ1-2; v_gene: TRBV5-4; abundance: -; CDR3nt: TGTGCCAGCAGCTTGGGGGCCCGGACAGGGGGCGTTGGCTACACCTTC; CDR3aa: CASSLGARTGGVGYTF
d_gene: -; j_gene: TRBJ2-3; v_gene: TRBV30; abundance: -; CDR3nt: TGTGCCTGGAGTGAGGGGGGGCCAACGCAGTATTTT; CDR3aa: CAWSEGGPTQYF
d_gene: -; j_gene: TRBJ2-7; v_gene: TRBV27; abundance: -; CDR3nt: TGTGCCAGCAGTTTTCGGACAGTAGGATACGAGCAGTACTTC; CDR3aa: CASSFRTVGYEQYF
d_gene: -; j_gene: TRBJ2-5; v_gene: TRBV6-1; abundance: few; CDR3nt: TGTGCCAGCACCTCGGGATTACCGGCGGAGACCCAGTACTTC; CDR3aa: CASTSGLPAETQYF
d_gene: -; j_gene: TRBJ1-5; v_gene: TRBV6-1; abundance: -; CDR3nt: TGTGCCAGCAGTGAAGGAGCGGGAGTGGACCAGCCCCAGCATTTT; CDR3aa: CASSEGAGVDQPQHF
d_gene: TRBD1; j_gene: TRBJ1-5; v_gene: TRBV5-1; abundance: -; CDR3nt: TGCGCCAGCAGCTTGGAGGGGGCTAGCAATCAGCCCCAGCATTTT; CDR3aa: CASSLEGASNQPQHF
d_gene: -; j_gene: TRBJ1-3; v_gene: TRBV5-1; abundance: -; CDR3nt: TGCGCCAGCAGCAGAACCGGGGGTGGGGGAAGCTCTGGAAACACCATATATTTT; CDR3aa: CASSRTGGGGSSGNTIYF
d_gene: -; j_gene: TRBJ2-1; v_gene: TRBV15; abundance: -; CDR3nt: TGTGCCACCAGCAGTGGGCGGGGTAGGGGAGTCGATGAGCAGTTCTTC; CDR3aa: CATSSGRGRGVDEQFF
d_gene: -; j_gene: TRBJ1-1; v_gene: TRBV7-9; abundance: -; CDR3nt: TGTGCCAGCACCGATTCAACAGGGAACACTGAAGCTTTCTTT; CDR3aa: CASTDSTGNTEAFF
d_gene: -; j_gene: TRBJ1-4; v_gene: TRBV7-9; abundance: -; CDR3nt: TGTTCCAGCAGCCAGGTTGCAACTAATGAAAAACTGTTTTTT; CDR3aa: CSSSQVATNEKLFF
d_gene: TRBD1; j_gene: TRBJ2-3; v_gene: TRBV11-3; abundance: -; CDR3nt: TGTGCCAGCAGCCCAGGGACAGGGGCGGATACGCAGTATTTT; CDR3aa: CASSPGTGADTQYF
d_gene: TRBD1; j_gene: TRBJ1-5; v_gene: TRBV19; abundance: -; CDR3nt: TGTGCCAGTAGTACACAGGGGGGCCAGCCCCAGCATTTT; CDR3aa: CASSTQGGQPQHF